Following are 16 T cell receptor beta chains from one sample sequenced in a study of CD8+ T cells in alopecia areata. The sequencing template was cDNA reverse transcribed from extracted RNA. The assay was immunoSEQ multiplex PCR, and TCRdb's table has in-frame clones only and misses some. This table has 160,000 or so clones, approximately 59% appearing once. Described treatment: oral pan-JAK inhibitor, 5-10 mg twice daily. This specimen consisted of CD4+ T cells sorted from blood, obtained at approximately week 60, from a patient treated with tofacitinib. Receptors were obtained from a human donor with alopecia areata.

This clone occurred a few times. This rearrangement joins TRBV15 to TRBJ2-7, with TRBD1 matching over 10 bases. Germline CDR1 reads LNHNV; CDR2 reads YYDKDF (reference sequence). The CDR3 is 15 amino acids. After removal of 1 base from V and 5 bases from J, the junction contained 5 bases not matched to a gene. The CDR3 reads CATSRGQGAVDEQYF. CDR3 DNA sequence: TGTGCCACCAGCAGAGGACAGGGGGCGGTCGACGAGCAGTACTTC.

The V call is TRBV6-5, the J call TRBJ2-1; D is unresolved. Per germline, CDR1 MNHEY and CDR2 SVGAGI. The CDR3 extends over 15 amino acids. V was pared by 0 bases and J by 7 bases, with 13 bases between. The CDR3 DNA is TGTGCCAGCAGTTACTCCCCCATTACGAGTAATGAGCAGTTCTTC. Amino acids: CASSYSPITSNEQFF.

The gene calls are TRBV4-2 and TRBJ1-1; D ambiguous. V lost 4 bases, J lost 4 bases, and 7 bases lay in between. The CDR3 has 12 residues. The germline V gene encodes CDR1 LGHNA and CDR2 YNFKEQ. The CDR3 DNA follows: TGTGCCAGCAGCCCCTCCAGCACTGAAGCTTTCTTT. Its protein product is CASSPSSTEAFF.

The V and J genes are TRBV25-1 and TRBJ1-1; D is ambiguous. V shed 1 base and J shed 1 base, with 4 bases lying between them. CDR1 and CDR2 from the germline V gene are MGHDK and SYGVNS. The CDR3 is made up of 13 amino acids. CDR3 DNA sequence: TGTGCCAGCAGTGAATTAGGGAACACTGAAGCTTTCTTT. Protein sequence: CASSELGNTEAFF.

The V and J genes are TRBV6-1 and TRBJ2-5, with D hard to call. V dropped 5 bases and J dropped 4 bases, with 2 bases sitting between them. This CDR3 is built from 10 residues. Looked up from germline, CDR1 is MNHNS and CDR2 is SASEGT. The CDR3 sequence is CASSRETQYF. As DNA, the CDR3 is TGTGCCAGCAGTCGAGAGACCCAGTACTTC.

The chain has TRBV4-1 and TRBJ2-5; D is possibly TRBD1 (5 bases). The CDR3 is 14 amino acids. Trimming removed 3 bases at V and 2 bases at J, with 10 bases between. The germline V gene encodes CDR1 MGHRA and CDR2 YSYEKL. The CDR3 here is CASSHQGRQETQYF. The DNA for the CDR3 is TGCGCCAGCAGCCATCAGGGCAGACAAGAGACCCAGTACTTC.

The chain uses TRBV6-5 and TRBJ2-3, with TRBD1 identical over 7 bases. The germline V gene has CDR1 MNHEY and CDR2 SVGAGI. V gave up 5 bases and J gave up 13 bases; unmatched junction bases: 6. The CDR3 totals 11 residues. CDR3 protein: CASSPGTVKYF. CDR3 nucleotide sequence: TGTGCCAGCAGTCCCGGGACAGTGAAGTATTTT.

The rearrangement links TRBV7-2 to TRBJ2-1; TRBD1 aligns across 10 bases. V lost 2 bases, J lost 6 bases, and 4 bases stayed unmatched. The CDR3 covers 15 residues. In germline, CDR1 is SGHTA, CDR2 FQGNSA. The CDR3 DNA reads TGTGCCAGCAGCTTATACTGGGACAGGGGCAATGAGCAGTTCTTC. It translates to CASSLYWDRGNEQFF.

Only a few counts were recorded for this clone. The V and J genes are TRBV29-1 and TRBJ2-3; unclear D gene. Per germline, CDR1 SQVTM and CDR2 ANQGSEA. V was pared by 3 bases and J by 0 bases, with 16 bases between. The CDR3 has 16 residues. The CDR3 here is CSVDGSRAKSTDTQYF. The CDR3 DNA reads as TGCAGCGTTGATGGCAGCAGAGCCAAGAGCACAGATACGCAGTATTTT.

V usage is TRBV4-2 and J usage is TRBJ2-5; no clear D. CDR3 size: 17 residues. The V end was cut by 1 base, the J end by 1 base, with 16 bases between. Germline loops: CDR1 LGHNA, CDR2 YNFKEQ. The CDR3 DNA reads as TGTGCCAGCAGCCAAGTCTCTCGCCAAGTGACCCAAGAGACCCAGTACTTC. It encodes CASSQVSRQVTQETQYF.

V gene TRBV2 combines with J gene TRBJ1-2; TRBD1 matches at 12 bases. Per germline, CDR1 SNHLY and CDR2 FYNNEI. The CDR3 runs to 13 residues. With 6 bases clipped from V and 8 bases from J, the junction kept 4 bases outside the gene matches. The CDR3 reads CASRGTGGDGYTF. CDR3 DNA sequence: TGTGCCAGCAGAGGGACAGGGGGCGACGGCTACACCTTC.

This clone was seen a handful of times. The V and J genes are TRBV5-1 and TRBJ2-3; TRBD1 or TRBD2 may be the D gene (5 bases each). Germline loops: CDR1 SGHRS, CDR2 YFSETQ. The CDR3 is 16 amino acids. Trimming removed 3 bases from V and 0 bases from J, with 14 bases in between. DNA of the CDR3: TGCGCCAGCAGCTCTCACGCCGGGGCCAGCACAGATACGCAGTATTTT. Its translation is CASSSHAGASTDTQYF.

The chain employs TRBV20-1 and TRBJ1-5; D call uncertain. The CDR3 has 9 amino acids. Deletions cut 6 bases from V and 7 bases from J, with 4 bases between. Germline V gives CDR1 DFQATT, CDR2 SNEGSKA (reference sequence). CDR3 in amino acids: CSAGQPQHF. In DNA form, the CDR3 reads TGCAGTGCGGGACAGCCCCAGCATTTT.

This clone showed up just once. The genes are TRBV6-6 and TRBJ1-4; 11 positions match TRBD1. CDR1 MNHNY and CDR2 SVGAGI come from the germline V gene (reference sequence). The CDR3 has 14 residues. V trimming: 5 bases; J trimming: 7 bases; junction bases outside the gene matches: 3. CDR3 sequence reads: CASSRDRGSEKLFF. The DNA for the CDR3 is TGTGCCAGCAGTAGGGACAGGGGGTCTGAAAAACTGTTTTTT.

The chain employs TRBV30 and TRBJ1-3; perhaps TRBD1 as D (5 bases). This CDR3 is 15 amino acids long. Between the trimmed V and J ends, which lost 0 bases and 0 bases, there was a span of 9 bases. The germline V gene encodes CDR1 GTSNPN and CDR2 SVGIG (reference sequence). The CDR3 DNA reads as TGTGCCTGGAGTGTACAGGCGACCTCTGGAAACACCATATATTTT. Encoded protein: CAWSVQATSGNTIYF. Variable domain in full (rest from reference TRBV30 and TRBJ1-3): SQTIHQWPATLVQPVGSPLSLECTVEGTSNPNLYWYRQAAGRGLQLLFYSVGIGQISSEVPQNLSASRPQDRQFILSSKKLLLSDSGFYLCAWSVQATSGNTIYFGEGSWLTVV.

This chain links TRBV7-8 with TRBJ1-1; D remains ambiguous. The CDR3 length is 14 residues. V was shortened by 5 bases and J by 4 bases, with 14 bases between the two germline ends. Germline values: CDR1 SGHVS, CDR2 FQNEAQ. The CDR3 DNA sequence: TGTGCCAGCAGCCCGAACCTGGCCGGCACTGAAGCTTTCTTT. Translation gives CASSPNLAGTEAFF.